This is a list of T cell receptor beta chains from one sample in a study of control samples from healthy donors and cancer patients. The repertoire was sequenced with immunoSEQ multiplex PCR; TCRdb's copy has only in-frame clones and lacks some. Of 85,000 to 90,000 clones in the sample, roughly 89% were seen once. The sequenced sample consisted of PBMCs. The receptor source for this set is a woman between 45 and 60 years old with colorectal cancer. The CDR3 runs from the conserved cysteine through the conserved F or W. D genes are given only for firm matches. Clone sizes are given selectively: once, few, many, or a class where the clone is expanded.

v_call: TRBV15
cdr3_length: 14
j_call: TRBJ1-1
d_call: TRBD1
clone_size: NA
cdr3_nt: TGTGCCACCAGCCTGGACAGGGGTCGGACTGAAGCTTTCTTT
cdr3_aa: CATSLDRGRTEAFF

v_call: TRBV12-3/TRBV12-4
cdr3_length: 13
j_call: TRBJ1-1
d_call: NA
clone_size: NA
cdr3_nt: TGTGCCAGCAGTTTTATGAGGAACACTGAAGCTTTCTTT
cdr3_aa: CASSFMRNTEAFF

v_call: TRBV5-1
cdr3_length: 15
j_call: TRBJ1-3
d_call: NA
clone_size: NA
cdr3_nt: TGCGCCAGCAGCTTGGCCGGATCCTCTGGAAACACCATATATTTT
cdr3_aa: CASSLAGSSGNTIYF

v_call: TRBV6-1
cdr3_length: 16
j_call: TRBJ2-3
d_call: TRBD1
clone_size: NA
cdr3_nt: TGTGCCAGCAGTGATTGGACAGGGGTACGGGATTCAACGCAGTATTTT
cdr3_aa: CASSDWTGVRDSTQYF

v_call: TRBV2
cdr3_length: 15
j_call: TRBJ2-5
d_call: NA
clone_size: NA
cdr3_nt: TGTGCCAGCAATGTAAGGCCAGGGGTTCAAGAGACCCAGTACTTC
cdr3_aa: CASNVRPGVQETQYF

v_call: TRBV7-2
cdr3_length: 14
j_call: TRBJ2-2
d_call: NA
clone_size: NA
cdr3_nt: TGTGCCAGCAGCTTAGCCCAACTCCCCGGGGAGCTGTTTTTT
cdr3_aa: CASSLAQLPGELFF

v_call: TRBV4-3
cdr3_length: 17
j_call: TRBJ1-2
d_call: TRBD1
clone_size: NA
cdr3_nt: TGCGCCAGCAGCCAAGATTATAGGGACAGGCGGAACTATGGCTACACCTTC
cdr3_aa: CASSQDYRDRRNYGYTF

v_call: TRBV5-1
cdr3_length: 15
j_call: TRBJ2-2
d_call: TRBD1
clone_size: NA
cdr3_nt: TGCGCCAGCAAGACGGGACAGTCGAACACCGGGGAGCTGTTTTTT
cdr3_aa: CASKTGQSNTGELFF

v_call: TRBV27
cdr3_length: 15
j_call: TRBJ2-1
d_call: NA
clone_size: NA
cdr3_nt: TGTGCCAGCAGTTTATGGGGGGCTCTAGGTAATGAGCAGTTCTTC
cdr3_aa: CASSLWGALGNEQFF

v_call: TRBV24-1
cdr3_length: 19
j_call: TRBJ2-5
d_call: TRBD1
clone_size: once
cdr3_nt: TGTGCCACCAGTGATCCGACCGGGACAGCAAATAATTACCAAGAGACCCAGTACTTC
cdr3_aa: CATSDPTGTANNYQETQYF

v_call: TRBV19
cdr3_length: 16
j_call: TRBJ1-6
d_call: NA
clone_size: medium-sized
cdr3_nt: TGTGCCAGTAGTATATCGGCGTCCGATTTAAATTCACCCCTCCACTTT
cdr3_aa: CASSISASDLNSPLHF

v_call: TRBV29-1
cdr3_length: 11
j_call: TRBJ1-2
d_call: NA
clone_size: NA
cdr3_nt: TGCAGCGTCGGGGACACCCGGGGCTACACCTTC
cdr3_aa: CSVGDTRGYTF

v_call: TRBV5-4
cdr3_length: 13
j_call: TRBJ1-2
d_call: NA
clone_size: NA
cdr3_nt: TGTGCCAGCAGCTTGTGGGGGGCTGGTGGCTACACCTTC
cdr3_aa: CASSLWGAGGYTF

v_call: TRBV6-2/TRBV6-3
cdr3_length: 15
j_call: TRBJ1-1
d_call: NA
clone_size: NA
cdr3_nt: TGTGCCAGCAGCGGGGGGCCACTAATGAACACTGAAGCTTTCTTT
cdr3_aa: CASSGGPLMNTEAFF

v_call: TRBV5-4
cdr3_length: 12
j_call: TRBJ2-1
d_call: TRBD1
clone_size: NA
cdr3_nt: TGTGCCAGCAGTGACAGGGAGAATGAGCAGTTCTTC
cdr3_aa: CASSDRENEQFF

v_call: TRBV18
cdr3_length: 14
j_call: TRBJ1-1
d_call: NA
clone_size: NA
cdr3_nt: TGTGCCAGCTCACCGACTGCTATGAACACTGAAGCTTTCTTT
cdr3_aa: CASSPTAMNTEAFF

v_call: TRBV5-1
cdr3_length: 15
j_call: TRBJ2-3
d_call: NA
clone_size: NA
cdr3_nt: TGCGCCAGCAGCTTGGAAGGGGCCAGGACAGATACGCAGTATTTT
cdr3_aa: CASSLEGARTDTQYF

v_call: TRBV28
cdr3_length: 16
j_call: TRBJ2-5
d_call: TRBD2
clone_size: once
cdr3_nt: TGTGCCAGCAGTTTACCTAGCGGGGGGACCCAAGAGACCCAGTACTTC
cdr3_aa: CASSLPSGGTQETQYF

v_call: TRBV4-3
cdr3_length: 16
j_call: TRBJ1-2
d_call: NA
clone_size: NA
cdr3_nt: TGCGCCAGCAGCCAAGATTCCAGGGGCCTAGGGTATGGCTACACCTTC
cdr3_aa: CASSQDSRGLGYGYTF

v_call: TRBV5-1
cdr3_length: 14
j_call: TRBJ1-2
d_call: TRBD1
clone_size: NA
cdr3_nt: TGCGCCAGCAGCAAGACAGGGGGGCCCTATGGCTACACCTTC
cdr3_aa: CASSKTGGPYGYTF

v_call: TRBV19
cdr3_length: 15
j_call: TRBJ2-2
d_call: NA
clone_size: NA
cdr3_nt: TGTGCCAGTAGTCAGCAGGGGTGGTACACCGGGGAGCTGTTTTTT
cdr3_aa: CASSQQGWYTGELFF

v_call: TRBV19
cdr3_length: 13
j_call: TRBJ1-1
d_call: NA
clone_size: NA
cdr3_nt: TGTGCCAGTAGTACGACAGGGAACACTGAAGCTTTCTTT
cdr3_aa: CASSTTGNTEAFF

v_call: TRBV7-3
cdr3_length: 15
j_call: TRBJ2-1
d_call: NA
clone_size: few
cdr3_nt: TGTGCCAGCAGCCCAGGGGGACTAGTCTTCAATGAGCAGTTCTTC
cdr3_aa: CASSPGGLVFNEQFF

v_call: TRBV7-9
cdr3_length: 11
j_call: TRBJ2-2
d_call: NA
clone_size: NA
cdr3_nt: TGTGCCAGCAGCTTAGCTCGGGAGCTGTTTTTT
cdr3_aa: CASSLARELFF

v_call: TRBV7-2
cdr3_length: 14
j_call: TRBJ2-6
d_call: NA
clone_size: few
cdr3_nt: TGTGCCAGACCTACGAGCTCTGGGGCCAACGTCCTGACTTTC
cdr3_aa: CARPTSSGANVLTF

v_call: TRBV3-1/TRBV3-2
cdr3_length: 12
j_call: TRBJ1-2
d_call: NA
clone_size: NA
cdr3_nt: TGTGCCAGCAGCATAGGACAGTATGGCTACACCTTC
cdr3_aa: CASSIGQYGYTF

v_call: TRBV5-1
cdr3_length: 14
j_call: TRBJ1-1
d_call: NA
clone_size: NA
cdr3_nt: TGCGCCAGCAGCTCGGACAGTTTGAACACTGAAGCTTTCTTT
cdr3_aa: CASSSDSLNTEAFF

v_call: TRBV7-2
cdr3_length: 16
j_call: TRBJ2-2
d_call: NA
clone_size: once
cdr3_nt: TGTGCCAGCAGCCCGCGGGCAGGGGTACCCACCGGGGAGCTGTTTTTT
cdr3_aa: CASSPRAGVPTGELFF

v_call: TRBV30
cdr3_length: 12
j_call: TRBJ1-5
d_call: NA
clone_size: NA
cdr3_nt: TGTGCCTGGACTCACCCAGGGAGGCCCCAGCATTTT
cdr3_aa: CAWTHPGRPQHF

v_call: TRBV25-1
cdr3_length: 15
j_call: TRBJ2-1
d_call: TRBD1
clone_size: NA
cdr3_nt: TGTGCCAGCAGTGACGACAGGGCCTACTACAATGAGCAGTTCTTC
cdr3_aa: CASSDDRAYYNEQFF

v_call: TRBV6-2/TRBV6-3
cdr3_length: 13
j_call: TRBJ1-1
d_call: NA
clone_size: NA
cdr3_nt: TGTGCCAGCAGTTACGCGGGGGGCACTGAAGCTTTCTTT
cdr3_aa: CASSYAGGTEAFF